This T cell receptor beta chain was profiled in a study of T-cell memory formation after mild COVID-19 (TCRdb year 2021). Looking at the study overall: TCR sequence clusters from the two donors were largely donor specific. In a couple of donors, T-cell clones that expanded and contracted after mild COVID-19 were tracked by sequencing TCRalpha and TCRbeta repertoires over time. Two young, previously healthy adult volunteers, one female and one male, were included in the cohort.

The cysteine opens and the phenylalanine closes a CDR3 of 14 amino acids. Only the CDR3 DNA stays, 42 bases, in frame from base 1. V is shortened by 5 bases, J by 1 base, and the region joining them spans 12 bases. According to the germline V gene, CDR1 reads SGHVS and CDR2 reads FQNEAQ. With regard to this clonotype: What antigen it recognizes has not been identified. Base qualities are not provided; no much larger clone lies one nucleotide away.

TCRdb records Illumina NovaSeq 6000 as the sequencer. TCRalpha and TCRbeta cDNA libraries were built by 5'RACE with constant-segment primers, adding sample barcodes and unique molecular identifiers. Trizol reagent was used to extract RNA from every sample. Library amplification was performed in two PCR steps, and a second sample barcode and Illumina TruSeq adapters were introduced in the second step. Sequencing of the libraries was done on an Illumina NovaSeq, producing 2 x 150 bp paired-end reads. The paper's processing steps were these. With migec v1.2.7, reads were demultiplexed and then collapsed into UMI-guided consensus sequences. With mixcr v2.1.11, UMI consensuses were aligned to TRA and TRB V and J templates and assembled into clonotypes. A clonotype was counted as expanded or contracted only if both edgeR and NoisET called the change significant, with noise models trained on biological replicates. edgeR calls used a false discovery rate-adjusted p below 0.01 and a log2 fold-change threshold of 1. As an exploratory analysis of dynamics, PCA with hierarchical clustering was applied to max-normalized trajectories of the 1000 most abundant clonotypes. The CD4 or CD8 phenotype of responding clones was assigned using the separately sequenced CD4+ and CD8+ repertoires. TCRdb reran the public reads through fastp at Q25 and MiXCR, keeping productive beta chains. Identical CDR3 protein sequences are pooled into one entry, listed with their most common genes and DNA. Here the V and J calls rest on TCRdb's processing, not on the authors' analysis. This sample gives 410,000 or so distinct CDR3 sequences in total; about a quarter of them show up just once. Clones ranked in the top ten supply around 12% of the sample.

Results and caveats for the whole study, not just this receptor: Some responding clones were found in pre-infection memory, which suggests that pre-existing cross-reactive memory T cells took part in the SARS-CoV-2 response. The second-wave clones that peaked on day 37 were not confirmed to be SARS-CoV-2 specific. From day 15 to 85, contracting clones showed balanced CD4/CD8 phenotypes, whereas a second wave of clones that expanded from day 15 to 37 leaned towards CD4+. Contracting CD4+ clones appeared mostly in the CM and EM memory subsets, whereas CD8+ clones were enriched in EMRA. Only two mild cases were covered in the study, and larger cohorts including severe cases with pre-infection samples were considered necessary.

PBMCs were isolated by Ficoll-Paque density gradient centrifugation. The chain uses TRBV7-8 and TRBJ2-7; the D region possibly corresponds to TRBD1 (5 bases align). The receptor comes from an adult woman who had mild COVID-19 (a few samples of this study predate the infection). The sample titles of this study are shuffled in the database, so cell type and time point are left out; the donor was told from shared clones. Sequenced: PBMCs or a T cell subset sorted from them (not recorded which). The DNA sequence is TGTGCCAGCAGCCCCAGGGTAGGATCCTACGAGCAGTACTTC. The resulting protein is CASSPRVGSYEQYF. Supplemented by the reference TRBV7-8 and TRBJ2-7 proteins around the CDR3, the complete variable domain is GAGVSQSPRYKVAKRGQDVALRCDPISGHVSLFWYQQALGQGPEFLTYFQNEAQLDKSGLPSDRFFAERPEGSVSTLKIQRTQQEDSAVYLCASSPRVGSYEQYFGPGTRLTVT.